What follows are 27 T cell receptor beta chains derived from one specimen sequenced in a study of T cells after yellow fever vaccination (dated by TCRdb to the late 2010s). This specimen's treatment or condition label, interpreted: live attenuated yellow fever vaccine strain. The library was obtained by 5' RACE. The listed sequencing device is Illumina HiSeq 2500. TCRdb's own reprocessing of the public reads used fastp at Q25 and MiXCR and kept productive beta chains. Each record represents a unique CDR3 protein, reported with the most common genes and DNA among its rows. Recorded for this sample are under 550,000 distinct CDR3 sequences; 21% of them occurred a single time. The top ten clones comprise 15% to 20% of the sample. Specimen: PBMCs, collected roughly 23 days after the first yellow fever vaccination. Every receptor here comes from a man aged 18 to 29 who received the YFV17D yellow fever vaccine.

The genes are TRBV6-2 or TRBV6-3 and TRBJ2-1, with D perhaps matching TRBD1 (6 bases). The CDR3 spans 12 residues. Germline V lookup: CDR1 MNHEY, CDR2 SVGEGT. V was shortened by 1 base and J by 13 bases, with 11 bases between the two germline ends. CDR3 in DNA: TGTGCCAGCAGTTACTACAGGGTGGATCAGTTCTTC. Amino acid sequence: CASSYYRVDQFF.

This clonotype was counted a few times. V usage is TRBV4-1 and J usage is TRBJ1-3; no clear D. This CDR3 has 15 residues. V was trimmed by 0 bases and J by 2 bases, leaving 8 bases between them. Germline V gene sequence: CDR1 MGHRA, CDR2 YSYEKL. The CDR3 nucleotides read TGCGCCAGCAGCCAAGATTCCTTCCCTGGAAACACCATATATTTT. It is translated as CASSQDSFPGNTIYF.

This clonotype has only a few counts. The genes are TRBV6-2 or TRBV6-3 and TRBJ1-1; D is possibly TRBD1 (5 bases). Between the trimmed V and J ends, which lost 6 bases and 2 bases, there was a span of 13 bases. CDR3 size: 14 residues. Germline assignment: CDR1 MNHEY and CDR2 SVGEGT. CDR3 sequence (DNA): TGTGCCAGCAGATATAACAGGCTAAACACTGAAGCTTTCTTT. Translation: CASRYNRLNTEAFF.

This chain connects TRBV12-3 or TRBV12-4 to TRBJ2-1; D gene unclear. The length of the CDR3 is 14 residues. Trimming cost V 1 base and J 9 bases, with 13 bases left between them. The CDR3 protein is CASSLGLMESEQFF. CDR3 sequence (DNA): TGTGCCAGCAGTTTAGGACTGATGGAAAGTGAGCAGTTCTTC.

The chain joins TRBV4-1 to TRBJ2-3; the D gene could be TRBD1 or TRBD2 (5 bases each). The V end was cut by 2 bases, the J end by 0 bases, with 6 bases between. This CDR3 comprises 14 residues. Germline CDR1 MGHRA, CDR2 YSYEKL. This CDR3 reads CASSQRDSTDTQYF. CDR3 nucleotide sequence: TGCGCCAGCAGCCAAAGGGACAGCACAGATACGCAGTATTTT.

This clonotype was seen only a few times. The chain employs TRBV5-1 and TRBJ2-7; D might be TRBD1 or TRBD2, each matching 6 bases. Trimming pared 2 bases from V and 2 bases from J, leaving 11 bases between. Germline V lookup: CDR1 SGHRS, CDR2 YFSETQ. This CDR3 is 14 amino acids long. The CDR3 region is CASSLGGLAYEQYF. The CDR3 DNA reads as TGCGCCAGCAGCTTAGGGGGGTTAGCCTACGAGCAGTACTTC.

This sequence joins TRBV12-3 or TRBV12-4 and TRBJ1-2, with D unresolved. The length of the CDR3 is 14 residues. Trimming cost V 3 bases and J 3 bases, with 11 bases left between them. The CDR3 DNA is TGTGCCAGCAGTTTCCATGGAAGGGACTATGGCTACACCTTC. Residues: CASSFHGRDYGYTF.

The chain employs TRBV27 and TRBJ2-1, with D possibly matching TRBD2 (6 bases). CDR1 and CDR2 from the germline V gene are MNHEY and SMNVEV (reference sequence). The CDR3 spans 16 residues. The V and J ends lost 2 bases and 0 bases respectively, with 11 bases between them. CDR3 DNA: TGTGCCAGCAGTTTAGGGACTCAAGGCTCCTACAATGAGCAGTTCTTC. Translated, it gives CASSLGTQGSYNEQFF.

This clonotype was seen a few times. The chain employs TRBV4-1 and TRBJ1-1, with D perhaps matching TRBD1 (6 bases). The germline gives CDR1 MGHRA, CDR2 YSYEKL. The CDR3 spans 16 residues. The V gene lost 2 bases and the J gene lost 2 bases, with 15 bases spanning the gap. DNA for the CDR3: TGCGCCAGCAGCCAACGGGGGGCGCTTGCTAACACTGAAGCTTTCTTT. Amino acid sequence: CASSQRGALANTEAFF.

This clonotype has only a few counts. This CDR3 is CASSDAVYTGELFF. The CDR3 DNA reads as TGTGCCAGCAGCGACGCGGTATACACCGGGGAGCTGTTTTTT. The chain joins TRBV12-3 or TRBV12-4 to TRBJ2-2; D remains unclear. The CDR3 has 14 residues. V dropped 6 bases and J dropped 3 bases, with 11 bases sitting between them.

The gene calls are TRBV5-8 and TRBJ2-5, with 13 bases aligning to TRBD2. CDR1 and CDR2 from the germline V gene are SGHTS and YDEGEE. With V trimmed by 1 base and J by 4 bases, 4 bases remained unmatched. The CDR3 covers 16 residues. The CDR3 loop is CASSLRGLAGLETQYF. CDR3 sequence (DNA): TGTGCCAGCAGCTTGAGGGGACTAGCGGGGTTAGAGACCCAGTACTTC.

This clonotype showed up just a few times. CDR3 protein: CASSLGSGGTNYEQFF. As DNA, the CDR3 is TGTGCCAGCAGCTTAGGGTCGGGGGGGACGAACTATGAGCAGTTCTTC. The rearrangement uses TRBV7-9 and TRBJ2-1, with TRBD2 matching over 8 bases. The V gene end was trimmed by 1 base and the J gene end by 8 bases; junction bases not matched to a gene: 10. This CDR3 has 16 residues. CDR1 is SEHNR and CDR2 is FQNEAQ in the germline V gene (reference sequence).

The gene calls are TRBV6-1 and TRBJ2-5; TRBD2 matches 9 bases. The length of the CDR3 is 15 residues. CDR1 is MNHNS and CDR2 is SASEGT in the germline V gene. V shed 6 bases, J shed 5 bases, and the junction held 10 bases outside the gene matches. The CDR3 region is CASRPRGSGGETQYF. CDR3 nucleotide sequence: TGTGCCAGCAGACCCCGGGGTAGCGGGGGTGAGACCCAGTACTTC.

This clonotype was seen a handful of times. The gene calls are TRBV12-3 or TRBV12-4 and TRBJ2-2; D unclear. CDR3 length: 15 residues. Trimming pared 7 bases from V and 4 bases from J, leaving 16 bases between. CDR3 nucleotides: TGTGCCAGCAAATCATTCCAGTGGGCCACCGGGGAGCTGTTTTTT. This encodes CASKSFQWATGELFF.

This clonotype was recorded many times. The genes are TRBV19 and TRBJ1-1; tentatively, D is TRBD1 (5 bases). Trimming removed 4 bases at V and 4 bases at J, with 13 bases between. The CDR3 totals 14 residues. Germline V gives CDR1 LNHDA, CDR2 SQIVND (reference sequence). As DNA, the CDR3 is TGTGCCAGTAGTAATGTCGGAAGGGGCACTGAAGCTTTCTTT. Residues: CASSNVGRGTEAFF.

The V gene is TRBV13, the J gene TRBJ1-2, with 9 bases lining up with TRBD1. Germline CDR1 and CDR2: PRHDT and FYEKMQ (reference sequence). Losses at the gene ends were 1 base for V and 4 bases for J; bases not matched to a gene: 7. This CDR3 region has 16 residues. The CDR3 spells CASSLAQGQGAYGYTF. CDR3 bases: TGTGCCAGCAGCTTAGCCCAGGGACAGGGAGCCTATGGCTACACCTTC.

There are many counts of this clonotype. J is TRBJ1-2 and V is TRBV6-1; D unclear. The V gene's germline CDR1 is MNHNS and CDR2 SASEGT. Trimming shortened V by 1 base and J by 4 bases, and 1 base separated the two germline ends. This CDR3 has 11 residues. In DNA form, the CDR3 reads TGTGCCAGCAGTGAAGGCTATGGCTACACCTTC. Protein: CASSEGYGYTF.

This clonotype was seen a handful of times. CDR3 DNA: TGTGCCAGCAGCGGACCGGGACAGCGCCCCTACGAGCAGTACTTC. Encoded protein: CASSGPGQRPYEQYF. This sequence joins TRBV7-2 and TRBJ2-7; TRBD1 agrees at 7 bases. The CDR3 contains 15 residues. The J segment lost 2 bases and the V segment lost 5 bases, leaving 9 bases of the junction unmatched. The V gene's germline CDR1 is SGHTA and CDR2 FQGNSA. Full variable domain (rest looked up from reference TRBV7-2 and TRBJ2-7): GAGVSQSPSNKVTEKGKDVELRCDPISGHTALYWYRQSLGQGLEFLIYFQGNSAPDKSGLPSDRFSAERTGGSVSTLTIQRTQQEDSAVYLCASSGPGQRPYEQYFGPGTRLTVT.

This clonotype was detected once. The rearrangement links TRBV18 to TRBJ1-1; the D gene is possibly TRBD1 (5 bases). The V end lost 1 base, the J end lost 2 bases, and 11 bases lay between the germline ends. CDR3 length: 15 residues. CDR1 KGHSH and CDR2 LQKENI come from the germline V gene. The CDR3 DNA is TGTGCCAGCTCACCACTTCTGCAGGGAAACACTGAAGCTTTCTTT. Translation: CASSPLLQGNTEAFF.

This rearrangement joins TRBV7-9 to TRBJ1-4, with TRBD1 as a possible D gene (6 bases). This CDR3 has 16 amino acids. The V gene lost 5 bases and the J gene lost 0 bases, with 13 bases spanning the gap. The V gene's germline CDR1 is SEHNR and CDR2 FQNEAQ (reference sequence). Written as DNA, the CDR3 is TGTGCCAGCAGCATTACAGGGACTGCAACTAATGAAAAACTGTTTTTT. This codes for CASSITGTATNEKLFF.

This clonotype was picked up a small number of times. The rearrangement joins TRBV7-2 to TRBJ1-5; D gene ambiguous. The germline CDR1 and CDR2 sequences are SGHTA and FQGNSA. The CDR3 covers 14 residues. V was trimmed by 4 bases and J by 0 bases, leaving 7 bases between them. The CDR3 DNA reads as TGTGCCAGCAGCTCCCAGTTTAGCAATCAGCCCCAGCATTTT. Amino acids: CASSSQFSNQPQHF.

A few counts support this clonotype. The chain is built from TRBV23-1 and TRBJ2-3, with 8 bases matching TRBD1. TRBV23-1 is designated an ORF whose function remains uncertain. The J segment lost 3 bases and the V segment lost 0 bases, leaving 8 bases of the junction unmatched. This CDR3 is 17 amino acids long. CDR3 loop: CASSQSIGTGSTDTQYF. The CDR3 DNA is TGCGCCAGCAGTCAATCGATTGGGACAGGATCGACAGATACGCAGTATTTT.

V usage is TRBV6-5 and J usage is TRBJ2-3; D may be TRBD2 (6 bases). The CDR3 is 15 amino acids. Germline CDR1 MNHEY, CDR2 SVGAGI. The V end was cut by 6 bases, the J end by 5 bases, with 18 bases between. CDR3 region: CASSLRRYGRDTQYF. Written as DNA, the CDR3 is TGTGCCAGCAGCTTAAGGAGGTACGGGAGAGATACGCAGTATTTT.

This clonotype was seen a handful of times. The chain has TRBV7-9 and TRBJ1-1; D uncertain. This CDR3 region has 17 residues. Germline CDR1 reads SEHNR; CDR2 reads FQNEAQ (reference sequence). Trimming took 3 bases from V and 0 from J, leaving 17 bases between them. The CDR3 loop is CASSFTANLGMNTEAFF. CDR3 bases: TGTGCCAGCAGCTTCACAGCAAACCTGGGGATGAACACTGAAGCTTTCTTT.

There are many counts of this clonotype. The chain recombines TRBV7-7 with TRBJ2-2; no reliable D call. CDR3 size: 13 residues. From germline, CDR1 is SSHAT and CDR2 FNYEAQ (reference sequence). V was clipped by 2 bases and J by 1 base, with 2 bases between them. CDR3 sequence (DNA): TGTGCCAGCAGCTTACGGAACACCGGGGAGCTGTTTTTT. It yields the protein CASSLRNTGELFF.

In its sample, this clonotype was seen a few times. The CDR3 DNA follows: TGTGCCAGCAGCTTCAGCCGGGACAGCTCCTGGGAGGAGACCCAGTACTTC. Protein product: CASSFSRDSSWEETQYF. V and J are TRBV5-4 and TRBJ2-5; 7 bases agree with TRBD1. Trimming at V came to 2 bases and at J to 5 bases, leaving 15 bases not matched to a gene. The CDR3 covers 17 residues. Germline assignment: CDR1 SGHNT and CDR2 YYREEE (reference sequence). The whole variable domain, filled in from reference TRBV5-4 and TRBJ2-5, reads ETGVTQSPTHLIKTRGQQVTLRCSSQSGHNTVSWYQQALGQGPQFIFQYYREEENGRGNFPPRFSGLQFPNYSSELNVNALELDDSALYLCASSFSRDSSWEETQYFGPGTRLLVL.

V gene TRBV7-3 combines with J gene TRBJ2-1; 7 nucleotides line up with TRBD1. This CDR3 region has 14 residues. Germline V gene sequence: CDR1 SGHTA, CDR2 FQGTGA. The trim removed 6 bases at V and 7 bases at J, leaving 9 bases unmatched. The CDR3 loop reads CASSLDRVGNEQFF. CDR3 sequence (DNA): TGTGCCAGCAGTTTAGACAGGGTGGGGAATGAGCAGTTCTTC.